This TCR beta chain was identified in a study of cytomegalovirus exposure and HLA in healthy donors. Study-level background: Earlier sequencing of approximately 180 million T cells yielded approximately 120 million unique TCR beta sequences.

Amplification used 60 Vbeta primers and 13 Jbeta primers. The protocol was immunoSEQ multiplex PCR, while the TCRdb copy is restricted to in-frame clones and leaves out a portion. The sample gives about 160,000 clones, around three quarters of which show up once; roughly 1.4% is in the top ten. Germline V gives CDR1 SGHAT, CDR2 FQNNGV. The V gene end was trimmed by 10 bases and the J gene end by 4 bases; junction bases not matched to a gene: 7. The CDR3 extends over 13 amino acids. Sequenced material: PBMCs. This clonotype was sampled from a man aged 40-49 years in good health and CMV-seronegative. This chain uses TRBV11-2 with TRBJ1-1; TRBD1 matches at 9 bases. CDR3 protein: CATGGQGTTEAFF. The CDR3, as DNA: TGTGCCACCGGGGGACAGGGAACCACTGAAGCTTTCTTT.